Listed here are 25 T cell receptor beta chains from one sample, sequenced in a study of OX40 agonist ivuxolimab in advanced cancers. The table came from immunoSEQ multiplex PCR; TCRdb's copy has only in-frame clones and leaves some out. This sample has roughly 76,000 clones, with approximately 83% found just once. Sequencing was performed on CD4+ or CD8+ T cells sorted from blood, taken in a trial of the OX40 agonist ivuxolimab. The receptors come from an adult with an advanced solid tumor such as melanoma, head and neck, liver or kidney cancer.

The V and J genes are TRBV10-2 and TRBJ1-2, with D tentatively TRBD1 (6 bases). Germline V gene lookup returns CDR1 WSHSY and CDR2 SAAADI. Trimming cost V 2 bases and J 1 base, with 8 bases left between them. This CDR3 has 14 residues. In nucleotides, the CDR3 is TGCGCCAGCAGTGAGACAGGGATTAACTATGGCTACACCTTC. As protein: CASSETGINYGYTF.

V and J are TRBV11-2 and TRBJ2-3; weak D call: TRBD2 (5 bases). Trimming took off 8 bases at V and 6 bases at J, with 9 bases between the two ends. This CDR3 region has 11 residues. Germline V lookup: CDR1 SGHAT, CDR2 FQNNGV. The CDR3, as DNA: TGTGCCAGCCTCGGGGTGGATACGCAGTATTTT. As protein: CASLGVDTQYF.

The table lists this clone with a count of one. CDR3 coding DNA: TGTGCCAGCAGCTTGGACAGGGGGAATGAGCAGTTCTTC. Protein product: CASSLDRGNEQFF. V is TRBV11-2 and J is TRBJ2-1, with TRBD1 matching 10 bases. CDR1 and CDR2 from the germline V gene are SGHAT and FQNNGV. The CDR3 consists of 13 residues. The V gene end was trimmed by 3 bases and the J gene end by 7 bases; junction bases not matched to a gene: 0.

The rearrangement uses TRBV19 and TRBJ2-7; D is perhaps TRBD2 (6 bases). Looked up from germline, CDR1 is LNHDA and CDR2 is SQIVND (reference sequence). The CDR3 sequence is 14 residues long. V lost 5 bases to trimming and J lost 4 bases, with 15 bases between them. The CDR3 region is CASSGGSIRYEQYF. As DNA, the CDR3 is TGTGCCAGTAGTGGGGGGAGTATACGTTACGAGCAGTACTTC.

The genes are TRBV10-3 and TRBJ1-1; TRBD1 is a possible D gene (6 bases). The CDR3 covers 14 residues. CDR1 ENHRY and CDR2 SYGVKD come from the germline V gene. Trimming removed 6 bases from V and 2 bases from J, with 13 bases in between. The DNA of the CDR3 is TGTGCCATCAGCCCACAGGGTCCAAACACTGAAGCTTTCTTT. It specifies CAISPQGPNTEAFF.

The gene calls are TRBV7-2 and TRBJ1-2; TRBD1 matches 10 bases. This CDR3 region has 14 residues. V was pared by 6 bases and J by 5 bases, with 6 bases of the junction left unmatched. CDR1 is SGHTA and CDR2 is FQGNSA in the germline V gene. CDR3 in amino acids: CASSRPGQGYGYTF. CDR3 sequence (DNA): TGTGCCAGCAGTCGACCGGGACAGGGGTATGGCTACACCTTC.

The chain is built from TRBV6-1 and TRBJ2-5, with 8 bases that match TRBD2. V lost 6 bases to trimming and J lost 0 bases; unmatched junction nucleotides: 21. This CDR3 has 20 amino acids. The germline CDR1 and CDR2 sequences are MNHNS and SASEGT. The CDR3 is CASREKEYPRLAIYQETQYF. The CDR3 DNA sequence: TGTGCCAGCAGGGAAAAAGAATACCCCCGACTAGCGATCTACCAAGAGACCCAGTACTTC.

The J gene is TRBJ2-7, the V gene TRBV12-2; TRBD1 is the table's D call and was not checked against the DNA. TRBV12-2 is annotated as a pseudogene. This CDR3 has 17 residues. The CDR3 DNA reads TGTGCAAGTCGCCTCCATCCTCGGGACAGGAGAACCTACGAGCAGTACTTC. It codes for CASRLHPRDRRTYEQYF.

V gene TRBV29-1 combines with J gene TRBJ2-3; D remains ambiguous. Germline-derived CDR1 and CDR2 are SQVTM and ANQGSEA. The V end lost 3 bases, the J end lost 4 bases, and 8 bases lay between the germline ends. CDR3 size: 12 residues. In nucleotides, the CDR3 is TGCAGCGTTGATAAGGGTCCAGATACGCAGTATTTT. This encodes CSVDKGPDTQYF.

The CDR3 protein is CASSVRPTSGTADTQYF. The DNA for the CDR3 is TGTGCCAGCAGCGTCCGTCCGACTAGCGGGACTGCAGATACGCAGTATTTT. This chain connects TRBV9 to TRBJ2-3, with 11 bases matching TRBD2. This CDR3 has 17 residues. Germline lookup yields CDR1 SGDLS and CDR2 YYNGEE. The V and J ends lost 2 bases and 4 bases, in that order; junction bases with no gene match: 9.

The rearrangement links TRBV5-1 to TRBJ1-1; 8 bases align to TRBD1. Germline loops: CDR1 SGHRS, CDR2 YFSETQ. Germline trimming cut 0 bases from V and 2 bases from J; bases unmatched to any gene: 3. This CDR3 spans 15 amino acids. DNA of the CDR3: TGCGCCAGCAGCTTGGACCAGGGGGCCAACACTGAAGCTTTCTTT. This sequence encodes CASSLDQGANTEAFF.

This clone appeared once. The CDR3 nucleotides read TGTGCCAGCAGCGTAGGCTCGCACTCGGGAACAGATACGCAGTATTTT. Protein: CASSVGSHSGTDTQYF. V usage is TRBV9 and J usage is TRBJ2-3; a weak D match, TRBD2 (5 bases). The CDR3 consists of 16 residues. Germline V gene data show CDR1 as SGDLS and CDR2 as YYNGEE. V lost 0 bases and J lost 3, with 14 bases in between.

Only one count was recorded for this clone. The CDR3 here is CASSLNAGGVSGTEAFF. The CDR3 DNA follows: TGCGCCAGCAGCTTGAACGCAGGGGGGGTTAGCGGCACTGAAGCTTTCTTT. The chain carries TRBV5-1 and TRBJ1-1; 7 bases are shared with TRBD1. The CDR3 runs 17 residues. V gave up 1 base and J gave up 4 bases; unmatched junction bases: 13. The V gene's germline CDR1 is SGHRS and CDR2 YFSETQ.

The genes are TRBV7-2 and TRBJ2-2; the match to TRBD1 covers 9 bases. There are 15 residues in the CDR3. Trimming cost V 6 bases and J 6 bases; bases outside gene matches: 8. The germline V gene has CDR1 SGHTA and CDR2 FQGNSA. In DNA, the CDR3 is TGTGCCAGCAGGGACAGACAGGGGGGGGCCGGGGAGCTGTTTTTT. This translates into CASRDRQGGAGELFF.

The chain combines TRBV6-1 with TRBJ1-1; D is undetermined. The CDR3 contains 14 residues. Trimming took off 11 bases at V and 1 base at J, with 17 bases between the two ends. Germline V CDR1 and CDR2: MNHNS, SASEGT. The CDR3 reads CACSIGLENTEAFF. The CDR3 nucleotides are TGTGCCTGTTCGATCGGGCTAGAGAACACTGAAGCTTTCTTT.

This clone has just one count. CDR3 coding DNA: TGCGCCAGCAGCCAGCAACAAAGCGGGACAGGAGTTCTAAAGAGCTCCTACGAGCAGTACTTC. This translates into CASSQQQSGTGVLKSSYEQYF. The chain links TRBV4-1 to TRBJ2-7, with TRBD1 as a possible D gene (8 bases). The CDR3 is 21 amino acids. The ends were cut back, 3 bases at V and 0 bases at J, with 30 bases in the middle. Germline CDR1 MGHRA, CDR2 YSYEKL.

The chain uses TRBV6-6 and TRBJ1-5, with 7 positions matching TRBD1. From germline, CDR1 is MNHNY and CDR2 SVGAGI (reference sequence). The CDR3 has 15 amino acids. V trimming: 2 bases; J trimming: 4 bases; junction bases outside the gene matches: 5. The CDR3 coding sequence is TGTGCCAGCAGTTACCTACAGGGGAGGAATCAGCCCCAGCATTTT. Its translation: CASSYLQGRNQPQHF.

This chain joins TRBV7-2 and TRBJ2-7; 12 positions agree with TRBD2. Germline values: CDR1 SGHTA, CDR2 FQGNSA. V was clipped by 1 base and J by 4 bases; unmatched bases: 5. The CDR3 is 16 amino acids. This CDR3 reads CASSLDGLAGPYEQYF. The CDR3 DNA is TGTGCCAGCAGCTTAGACGGACTAGCGGGGCCTTACGAGCAGTACTTC.

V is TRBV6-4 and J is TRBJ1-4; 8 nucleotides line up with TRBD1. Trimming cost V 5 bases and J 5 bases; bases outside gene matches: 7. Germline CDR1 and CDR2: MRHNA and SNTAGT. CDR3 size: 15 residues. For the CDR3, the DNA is TGTGCCAGCAGTTACCCTGGACAGGGCAATGAAAAACTGTTTTTT. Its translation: CASSYPGQGNEKLFF.

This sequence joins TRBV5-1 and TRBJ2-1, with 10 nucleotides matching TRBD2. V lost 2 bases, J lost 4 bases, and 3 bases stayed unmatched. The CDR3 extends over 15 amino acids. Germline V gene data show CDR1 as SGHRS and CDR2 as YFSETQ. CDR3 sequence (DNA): TGCGCCAGCAGCTTCCTAGCGGGGGAATACAATGAGCAGTTCTTC. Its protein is CASSFLAGEYNEQFF. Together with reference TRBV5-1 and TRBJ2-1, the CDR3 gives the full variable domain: KAGVTQTPRYLIKTRGQQVTLSCSPISGHRSVSWYQQTPGQGLQFLFEYFSETQRNKGNFPGRFSGRQFSNSRSEMNVSTLELGDSALYLCASSFLAGEYNEQFFGPGTRLTVL.

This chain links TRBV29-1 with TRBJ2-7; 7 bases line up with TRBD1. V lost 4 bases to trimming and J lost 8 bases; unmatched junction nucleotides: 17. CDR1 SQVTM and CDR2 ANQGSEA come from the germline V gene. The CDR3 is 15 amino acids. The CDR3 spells CSVVQGFTTRGKQYF. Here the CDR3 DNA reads TGCAGCGTTGTACAGGGGTTTACGACCCGTGGCAAGCAGTACTTC.

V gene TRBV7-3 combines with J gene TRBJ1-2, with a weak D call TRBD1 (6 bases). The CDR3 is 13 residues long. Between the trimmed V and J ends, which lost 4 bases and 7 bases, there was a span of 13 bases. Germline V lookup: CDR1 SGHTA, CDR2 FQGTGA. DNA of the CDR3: TGTGCCAGCAGCTCAGGGAAAGGGGGTGGCTACACCTTC. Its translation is CASSSGKGGGYTF.

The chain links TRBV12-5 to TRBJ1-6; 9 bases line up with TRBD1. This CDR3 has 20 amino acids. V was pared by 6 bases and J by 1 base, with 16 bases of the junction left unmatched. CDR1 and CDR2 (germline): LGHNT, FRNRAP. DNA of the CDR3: TGTGCTAGTGGGAACTCCGGGACAGGGTGGACTCGGTCCTATAATTCACCCCTCCACTTT. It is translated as CASGNSGTGWTRSYNSPLHF.

CDR3 sequence: CASSPSPGQVNYGYTF. As DNA, the CDR3 is TGTGCCAGCAGCCCTTCCCCGGGACAAGTTAACTATGGCTACACCTTC. The rearrangement links TRBV9 to TRBJ1-2; D possibly corresponds to TRBD1 (6 bases). Germline loops: CDR1 SGDLS, CDR2 YYNGEE. Trimming pared 4 bases from V and 1 base from J, leaving 17 bases between. The CDR3 extends over 16 amino acids.

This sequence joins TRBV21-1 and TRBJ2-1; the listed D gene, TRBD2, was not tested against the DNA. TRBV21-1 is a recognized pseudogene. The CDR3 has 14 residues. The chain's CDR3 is CASSIREGLNEQFF. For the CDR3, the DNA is TGTGCCAGCAGCATTCGGGAGGGTCTCAATGAGCAGTTCTTC.